The rows below give T cell receptor beta chains drawn from one sample of a study of blood T cell repertoires in COVID-19. Profiling relied on immunoSEQ multiplex PCR, and the TCRdb table lists in-frame clones only, not all of them. The repertoire holds over 150,000 clones, with 75% to 80% as singletons. The sequenced sample consisted of peripheral blood. These receptors were collected from a woman in her 70s with acute or convalescent COVID-19. The CDR3 runs from the conserved cysteine through the conserved F or W. Fields, in order: J gene, CDR3 length, V gene, CDR3 protein.

J gene: TRBJ2-3
CDR3 length: 16
V gene: TRBV6-6
CDR3 protein: CASSYSAGINTDTQYF

J gene: TRBJ2-1
CDR3 length: 15
V gene: TRBV6-1
CDR3 protein: CASSEPASGRDEQFF

J gene: TRBJ1-2
CDR3 length: 13
V gene: TRBV12-3/TRBV12-4
CDR3 protein: CASSLSGWYGYTF

J gene: TRBJ2-5
CDR3 length: 15
V gene: TRBV5-1
CDR3 protein: CASSQTGVRQETQYF

J gene: TRBJ2-7
CDR3 length: 13
V gene: TRBV6-4
CDR3 protein: CASSDREARPGYF

J gene: TRBJ2-3
CDR3 length: 16
V gene: TRBV9
CDR3 protein: CASSVILTSGANTQYF

J gene: TRBJ2-7
CDR3 length: 12
V gene: TRBV11-3
CDR3 protein: CASSLEAGPKYF

J gene: TRBJ2-1
CDR3 length: 14
V gene: TRBV5-5
CDR3 protein: CASTEGGFWGEQFF

J gene: TRBJ2-2
CDR3 length: 15
V gene: TRBV11-3
CDR3 protein: CASKQGDHNTGELFF

J gene: TRBJ2-1
CDR3 length: 14
V gene: TRBV9
CDR3 protein: CASTPRGAPNEQFF

J gene: TRBJ2-2
CDR3 length: 17
V gene: TRBV27
CDR3 protein: CASSLVPPDRATGELFF

J gene: TRBJ1-5
CDR3 length: 15
V gene: TRBV2
CDR3 protein: CASSVFLGQNFIQHF

J gene: TRBJ2-5
CDR3 length: 13
V gene: TRBV3-1/TRBV3-2
CDR3 protein: CASNRRGQETQYF

J gene: TRBJ2-7
CDR3 length: 16
V gene: TRBV2
CDR3 protein: CASSPGVAEKSYEQYF

J gene: TRBJ1-5
CDR3 length: 15
V gene: TRBV28
CDR3 protein: CASGNRDIGNQPQHF

J gene: TRBJ2-1
CDR3 length: 15
V gene: TRBV19
CDR3 protein: CASSSVSGRYNEQFF

J gene: TRBJ2-7
CDR3 length: 14
V gene: TRBV5-4
CDR3 protein: CASSLGSGTYEQYF

J gene: TRBJ1-2
CDR3 length: 14
V gene: TRBV30
CDR3 protein: CAWSEGAPRYGYTF

J gene: TRBJ2-1
CDR3 length: 15
V gene: TRBV6-5
CDR3 protein: CASRPGLAGINEQFF

J gene: TRBJ2-2
CDR3 length: 15
V gene: TRBV2
CDR3 protein: CASSVGPGDTGELFF

J gene: TRBJ1-5
CDR3 length: 14
V gene: TRBV10-2
CDR3 protein: CASSWDSRNQPQHF

J gene: TRBJ2-1
CDR3 length: 17
V gene: TRBV14
CDR3 protein: CASSHYGLAGDYNEQFF

J gene: TRBJ2-2
CDR3 length: 15
V gene: TRBV9
CDR3 protein: CASSARNYPPGELFF

J gene: TRBJ1-5
CDR3 length: 16
V gene: TRBV19
CDR3 protein: CASSRGTGKRNQPQHF

J gene: TRBJ2-5
CDR3 length: 16
V gene: TRBV9
CDR3 protein: CASSVAGLAGGETQYF

J gene: TRBJ1-5
CDR3 length: 13
V gene: TRBV12-3/TRBV12-4
CDR3 protein: CASSLGDNQPQHF

J gene: TRBJ1-1
CDR3 length: 13
V gene: TRBV19
CDR3 protein: CASSMGEVAEAFF

J gene: TRBJ1-2
CDR3 length: 15
V gene: TRBV6-6
CDR3 protein: CASSYGRGRAGGYTF

J gene: TRBJ2-2
CDR3 length: 15
V gene: TRBV2
CDR3 protein: CASSGDRANTGELFF